These 18 T cell receptor beta chains were sequenced from one sample in a study of T cell repertoires in cytomegalovirus infection. In TCRdb, the reads were re-called with MiXCR into one record per CDR3 protein. The data hold about 200,000 distinct CDR3 sequences, with about a tenth observed a single time. The sample taken for sequencing was PBMCs. The source of these receptors is a human donor in good health (CMV status not recorded). Some clones in this sample may be carry-over from other donors' samples.

There are a few counts of this clonotype. The chain joins TRBV7-2 to TRBJ1-4; no reliable D call. Germline CDR1 is SGHTA and CDR2 is FQGNSA. Trimming removed 5 bases at V and 3 bases at J, with 10 bases between. The CDR3 length is 14 residues. CDR3 in amino acids: CASSQGRPNEKLFF. The CDR3 region has the DNA TGTGCCAGCAGCCAAGGGAGGCCTAATGAAAAACTGTTTTTT. Full variable domain (remainder filled in from reference TRBV7-2 and TRBJ1-4): GAGVSQSPSNKVTEKGKDVELRCDPISGHTALYWYRQSLGQGLEFLIYFQGNSAPDKSGLPSDRFSAERTGGSVSTLTIQRTQQEDSAVYLCASSQGRPNEKLFFGSGTQLSVL.

This clonotype was seen more than once but under ten times. The J gene is TRBJ2-4, the V gene TRBV3-1; 10 nucleotides align to TRBD1. Germline V CDR1 and CDR2: LGHDT, YNNKEL (reference sequence). Losses at the gene ends were 0 bases for V and 6 bases for J; bases not matched to a gene: 5. This CDR3 contains 16 residues. The CDR3 spells CASSQDGTGDSNIQYF. CDR3 DNA: TGTGCCAGCAGCCAAGATGGGACAGGGGATTCAAACATTCAGTACTTC.

The chain joins TRBV7-2 to TRBJ2-3, with 8 nucleotides matching TRBD2. Germline CDR1 and CDR2: SGHTA and FQGNSA. With 1 base clipped from V and 1 base from J, the junction kept 1 base outside the gene matches. The CDR3 totals 15 residues. The CDR3 protein is CASSLGRGGTDTQYF. The DNA of the CDR3 is TGTGCCAGCAGCTTAGGGCGGGGGGGCACAGATACGCAGTATTTT.

This clonotype qualifies as medium-sized. The chain combines TRBV28 with TRBJ1-1, with D possibly TRBD1 on 5 matching bases. The CDR3 extends over 14 amino acids. Germline CDR1 reads MDHEN; CDR2 reads SYDVKM. V was cut by 6 bases and J by 1 base, with 12 bases left in between. CDR3 amino acids: CASSPNTGNTEAFF. DNA of the CDR3: TGTGCCAGCAGCCCCAATACAGGGAACACTGAAGCTTTCTTT.

The genes are TRBV11-2 and TRBJ2-2, with 10 bases aligning to TRBD2. Unmatched junction bases numbered 3, after V lost 1 base and J lost 4 bases. The length of the CDR3 is 16 residues. Germline-derived CDR1 and CDR2 are SGHAT and FQNNGV. CDR3 in DNA: TGTGCCAGCAGCTTAGTTCTAGCGGGAGTCACCGGGGAGCTGTTTTTT. Translation gives CASSLVLAGVTGELFF.

In its sample, this clonotype was seen many times. The chain has TRBV6-1 and TRBJ2-1, with TRBD2 matching over 10 bases. Per germline, CDR1 MNHNS and CDR2 SASEGT. V lost 6 bases and J lost 0; bases outside the gene matches: 2. This CDR3 has 15 amino acids. CDR3 bases: TGTGCCAGCAGGATAGCGGGAGGCTCCTACAATGAGCAGTTCTTC. Translated, it gives CASRIAGGSYNEQFF.

This clonotype was seen at least ten times. The rearrangement links TRBV19 to TRBJ2-1; 7 nucleotides align to TRBD2. The CDR3 sequence is 14 residues long. The trim removed 2 bases at V and 5 bases at J, leaving 3 bases unmatched. The germline V gene encodes CDR1 LNHDA and CDR2 SQIVND (reference sequence). The CDR3 DNA sequence: TGTGCCAGTAGTATACCTAGCGGACACAATGAGCAGTTCTTC. As protein: CASSIPSGHNEQFF. The whole variable domain, remainder taken from reference TRBV19 and TRBJ2-1, is DGGITQSPKYLFRKEGQNVTLSCEQNLNHDAMYWYRQDPGQGLRLIYYSQIVNDFQKGDIAEGYSVSREKKESFPLTVTSAQKNPTAFYLCASSIPSGHNEQFFGPGTRLTVL.

The chain joins TRBV20-1 to TRBJ2-7; D ambiguous. The CDR3 loop spans 12 amino acids. V was trimmed by 6 bases and J by 0 bases, leaving 9 bases between them. Germline V lookup: CDR1 DFQATT, CDR2 SNEGSKA (reference sequence). CDR3 region: CSAASISYEQYF. The DNA for the CDR3 is TGCAGTGCCGCAAGTATCTCCTACGAGCAGTACTTC.

This clonotype was detected ten times or more. This chain connects TRBV19 to TRBJ2-1, with no clear D. CDR3 length: 14 amino acids. Per the germline V gene, CDR1 is LNHDA and CDR2 is SQIVND (reference sequence). Trimming took 3 bases from V and 8 from J, leaving 14 bases between them. Here the CDR3 DNA reads TGTGCCAGTAGTATCAATCTCCGGCTCCATGAGCAGTTCTTC. This encodes CASSINLRLHEQFF.

This clonotype has a count of ten or more. This chain links TRBV7-6 with TRBJ1-5; possibly TRBD1 for D (5 bases). The CDR3 totals 18 residues. CDR1 is SGHVS and CDR2 is FNYEAQ in the germline V gene. V lost 0 bases to trimming and J lost 0 bases, with 15 bases between them. CDR3 region: CASSLAAGGTYSNQPQHF. The DNA of the CDR3 is TGTGCCAGCAGCTTAGCGGCCGGGGGAACTTATAGCAATCAGCCCCAGCATTTT.

A word on this clonotype: Given a much more abundant clone one base away, this may be a read error. This chain joins TRBV6-1 and TRBJ2-2, with D perhaps TRBD2 (6 bases). Germline CDR1 and CDR2: MNHNS and SASEGT. The CDR3 extends over 14 amino acids. The CDR3 loop reads CASRPGRNTGGLFF. CDR3 bases: TGTGCCAGCAGACCGGGACGGAACACCGGGGGGCTGTTTTTT.

Many counts were recorded for this clonotype. V gene TRBV12-3 or TRBV12-4 combines with J gene TRBJ2-3; no clear D. The V end lost 6 bases, the J end lost 2 bases, and 3 bases lay between the germline ends. The length of the CDR3 is 11 residues. The CDR3 nucleotides are TGTGCCAGCAGGCTCACAGATACGCAGTATTTT. It is translated as CASRLTDTQYF.

This clonotype was observed at least ten times. The J gene is TRBJ2-2, the V gene TRBV12-3 or TRBV12-4; possible D gene TRBD1, 6 bases. This CDR3 is 13 amino acids long. Trimming left V 10 bases short and J 0 bases short, with 9 bases between. CDR3 DNA: TGTGCCACGGGACAAACGAACACCGGGGAGCTGTTTTTT. This codes for CATGQTNTGELFF.

This clonotype was recorded at least ten times. This chain connects TRBV6-5 to TRBJ2-7; no clear D. V gave up 4 bases and J gave up 7 bases, with 8 bases separating them. The CDR3 sequence is 11 residues long. From germline, CDR1 is MNHEY and CDR2 SVGAGI. The CDR3: CASSSVTEQYF. DNA for the CDR3: TGTGCCAGCAGTTCCGTCACAGAGCAGTACTTC.

This clonotype was recorded many times. The chain employs TRBV7-2 and TRBJ2-7; the match to TRBD2 covers 9 bases. Germline V gene lookup returns CDR1 SGHTA and CDR2 FQGNSA. The CDR3 loop spans 14 amino acids. J lost 3 bases, V lost 5 bases, and 5 bases had no gene match. CDR3 residues: CASSPRAGGYEQYF. CDR3 nucleotides: TGTGCCAGCAGCCCCAGAGCGGGGGGCTACGAGCAGTACTTC.

The chain couples TRBV6-2 or TRBV6-3 to TRBJ2-5; possible D gene TRBD1, 6 bases. In germline, CDR1 is MNHEY, CDR2 SVGEGT. There are 14 residues in the CDR3. Trimming stripped 3 bases from V and 2 bases from J, with 10 bases between. CDR3: CASSYGTRQETQYF. In DNA, the CDR3 is TGTGCCAGCAGTTATGGGACAAGGCAAGAGACCCAGTACTTC.

There are many counts of this clonotype. J is TRBJ1-2 and V is TRBV7-2; unclear D gene. The CDR3 totals 11 residues. CDR1 SGHTA and CDR2 FQGNSA come from the germline V gene. V lost 1 base and J 7 bases, leaving 4 bases between the germline ends. DNA for the CDR3: TGTGCCAGCAGCTTAGGGGGTGGCTACACCTTC. Translation gives CASSLGGGYTF.

There are a few counts of this clonotype. V is TRBV20-1 and J is TRBJ2-7; perhaps TRBD2 as D (7 bases). The ends were cut back, 5 bases at V and 9 bases at J, with 26 bases in the middle. The CDR3 loop spans 15 amino acids. The germline CDR1 and CDR2 sequences are DFQATT and SNEGSKA (reference sequence). The CDR3 sequence is CSARTTGPQRGGQYF. The CDR3 nucleotides read TGCAGTGCTCGCACCACCGGGCCCCAAAGGGGGGGGCAGTACTTC.